The sequence of this TCR beta chain was determined in a study of blood T cells in healthy people across ages. Study outcomes and limitations: Both higher diversity and more naive CD4+ cells marked long-lived donors when set against aged donors.

Peripheral blood samples of roughly 9.9 milliliters were drawn from each donor. Isolation yielded PBMCs, at least 6 million per sample, in every case. In regard to this clonotype: Antigen unknown.

A second roughly 6 to 11 cycle PCR used barcoded and J-beta primers. MiXCR, applied by TCRdb to the 5' RACE reads, yields one record per CDR3 protein. The sample carries 1.5 million to 2 million distinct CDR3 sequences, 40% to 55% recorded once. The material sequenced was blood. The source is a woman in her forties in good health.

CDR3 sequence: CASSLSLDRGAQETQYF. In nucleotides, the CDR3 is TGTGCCAGCAGTTTATCCCTGGACAGGGGGGCCCAAGAGACCCAGTACTTC. The chain joins TRBV28 to TRBJ2-5; 10 bases agree with TRBD1. CDR3 length: 17 residues. V was pared by 1 base and J by 1 base, with 6 bases of the junction left unmatched. Germline V gene data show CDR1 as MDHEN and CDR2 as SYDVKM.